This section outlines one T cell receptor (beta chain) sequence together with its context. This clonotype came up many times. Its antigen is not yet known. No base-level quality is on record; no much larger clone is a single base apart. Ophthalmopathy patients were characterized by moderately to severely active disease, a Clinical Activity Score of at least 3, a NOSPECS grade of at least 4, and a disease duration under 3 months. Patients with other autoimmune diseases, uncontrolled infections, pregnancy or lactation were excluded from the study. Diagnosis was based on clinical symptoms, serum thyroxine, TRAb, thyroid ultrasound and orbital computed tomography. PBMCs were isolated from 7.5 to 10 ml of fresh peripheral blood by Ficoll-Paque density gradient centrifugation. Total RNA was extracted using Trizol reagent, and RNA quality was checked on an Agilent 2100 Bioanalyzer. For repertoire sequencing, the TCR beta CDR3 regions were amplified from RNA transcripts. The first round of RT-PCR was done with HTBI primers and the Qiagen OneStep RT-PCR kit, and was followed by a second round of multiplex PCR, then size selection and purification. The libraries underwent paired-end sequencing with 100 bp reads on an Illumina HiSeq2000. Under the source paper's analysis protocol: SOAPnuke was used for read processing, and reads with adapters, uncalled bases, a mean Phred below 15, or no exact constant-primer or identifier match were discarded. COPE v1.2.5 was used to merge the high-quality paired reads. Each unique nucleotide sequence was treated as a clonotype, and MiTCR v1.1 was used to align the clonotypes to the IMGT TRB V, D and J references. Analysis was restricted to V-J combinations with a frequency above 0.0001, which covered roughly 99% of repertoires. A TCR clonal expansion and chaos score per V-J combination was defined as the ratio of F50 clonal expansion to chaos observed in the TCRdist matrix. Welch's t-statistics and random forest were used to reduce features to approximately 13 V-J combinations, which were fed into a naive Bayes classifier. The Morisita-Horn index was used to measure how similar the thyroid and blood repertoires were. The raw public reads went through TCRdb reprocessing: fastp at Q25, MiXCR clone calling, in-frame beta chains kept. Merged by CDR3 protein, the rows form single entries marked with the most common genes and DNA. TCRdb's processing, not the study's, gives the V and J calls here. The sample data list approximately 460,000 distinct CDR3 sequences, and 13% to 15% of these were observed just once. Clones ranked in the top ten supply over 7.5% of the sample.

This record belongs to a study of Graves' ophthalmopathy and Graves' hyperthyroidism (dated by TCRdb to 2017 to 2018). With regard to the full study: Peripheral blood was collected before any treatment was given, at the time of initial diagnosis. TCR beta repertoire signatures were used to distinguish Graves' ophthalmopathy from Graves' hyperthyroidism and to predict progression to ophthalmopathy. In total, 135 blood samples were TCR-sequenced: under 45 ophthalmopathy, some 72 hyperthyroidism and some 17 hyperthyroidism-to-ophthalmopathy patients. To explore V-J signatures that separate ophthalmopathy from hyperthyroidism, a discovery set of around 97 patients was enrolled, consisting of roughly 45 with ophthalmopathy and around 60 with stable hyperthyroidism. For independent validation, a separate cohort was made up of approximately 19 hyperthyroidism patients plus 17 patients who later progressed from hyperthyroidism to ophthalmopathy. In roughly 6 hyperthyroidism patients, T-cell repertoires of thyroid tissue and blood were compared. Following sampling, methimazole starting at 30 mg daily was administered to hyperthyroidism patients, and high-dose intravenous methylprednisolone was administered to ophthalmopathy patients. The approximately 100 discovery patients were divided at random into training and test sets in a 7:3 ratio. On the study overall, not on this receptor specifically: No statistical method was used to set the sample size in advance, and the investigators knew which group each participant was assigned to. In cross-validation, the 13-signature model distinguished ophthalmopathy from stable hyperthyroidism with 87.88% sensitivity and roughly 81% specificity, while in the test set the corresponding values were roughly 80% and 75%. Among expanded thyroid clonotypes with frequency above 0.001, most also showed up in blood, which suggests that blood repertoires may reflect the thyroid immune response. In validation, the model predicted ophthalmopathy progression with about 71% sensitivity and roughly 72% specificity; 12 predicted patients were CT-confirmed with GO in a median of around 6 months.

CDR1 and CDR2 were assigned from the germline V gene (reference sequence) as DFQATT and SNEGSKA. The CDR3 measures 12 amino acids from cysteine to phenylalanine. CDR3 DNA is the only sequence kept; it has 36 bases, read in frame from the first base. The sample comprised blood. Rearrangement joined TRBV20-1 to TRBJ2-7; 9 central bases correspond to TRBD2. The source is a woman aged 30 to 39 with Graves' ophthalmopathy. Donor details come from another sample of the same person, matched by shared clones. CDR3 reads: CSVSSGNYEQYF. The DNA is TGCAGCGTATCTAGCGGGAACTACGAGCAGTACTTC.